Here is one TCR beta chain with its context. In the authors' workflow: Counts of nucleated cells, estimated from reference gene primer amplification, were obtained. TCRdb keeps only in-frame clones here, not all; method: immunoSEQ multiplex PCR. Clone size and the V and J calls come from that table; the DNA yielded D and trimming. The sample lists over 350,000 clones, about 86% occurring once. All recovered Cohort 3 donors got two negative PCRs, got clearance, or saw symptom resolution. This CDR3 is built from 17 residues. J lost 1 base, V lost 7 bases, and 15 bases had no gene match. Germline V gene lookup returns CDR1 KGHDR and CDR2 SFDVKD. The data were obtained in a study of blood T cell repertoires in COVID-19.

This chain connects TRBV24-1 to TRBJ2-7; 7 bases align to TRBD1. The sequence came from a woman aged 45-65 years who had recovered from COVID-19. The sequenced sample was PBMCs or T cells enriched from blood (not recorded which). CDR3 loop: CATRRTGKALPSYEQYF. In DNA form, the CDR3 reads TGTGCCACCAGGAGGACAGGAAAGGCCCTACCTTCCTACGAGCAGTACTTC.